This T cell receptor (beta chain) originates from a study of post-analysis software for immune sequencing data (dated by TCRdb to about 2015). The study in broad terms: Recorded disease courses included relapsing-remitting, secondary progressive and progressive-relapsing multiple sclerosis, with some patients lacking subtype annotation. The patient repertoires were set against under 13 previously published healthy control repertoires from donors whose ages ranged from roughly 6 to 26 years. A subset of samples was prepared in parallel using single-end sample barcoding, then pooled and co-amplified after Illumina adapter ligation. Study-wide findings and limitations: The control group was slightly older than the multiple sclerosis patient group. Direct clustering with F measure showed strong co-clustering of samples prepared in the same batch, prompting a batch-effect correction. Significantly lower normalized Chao1 diversity was found in multiple sclerosis patients than in controls, suggesting substantial peripheral T-cell clonal expansion.

TCR beta repertoires were profiled from peripheral blood of roughly 13 young patients with multiple sclerosis to demonstrate the VDJtools post-analysis software. Multiple sclerosis patients were children and adolescents aged roughly 6 to 16 years. Receptor libraries were prepared by PCR. This sample was sequenced with an Illumina HiSeq 2500. To reduce PCR and sequencing biases, unique molecular identifiers were built into the TCR beta cDNA libraries. About 500,000 cDNA molecules were obtained for every 1 to 10 million input T cells, so each molecule roughly corresponded to one T cell. The patient libraries were prepared and sequenced using the same protocol as the earlier healthy control dataset. Samples belonging to the same batch were prepared together, multiplexed and sequenced on a shared HiSeq lane. The original pipeline was this. MIGEC handled the raw barcoded reads, throwing out single-read molecular identifier groups before consensus assembly and CDR3 extraction. VDJtools was used for post-analysis of the clonotype tables, with diversity normalized by down-sampling every dataset to the smallest sample size. In repertoire overlap clustering, CDR3 amino acid sequences, but not nucleotide sequences, were matched to correct batch-related cross-sample contamination. TCRdb reprocessing: public reads trimmed at Q25 with fastp, clones called with MiXCR, in-frame beta chains kept. Each entry merges the rows of one CDR3 protein and shows their most common DNA and genes. For this entry, the V and J calls and clone size follow TCRdb and not the study's own pipeline. The sample table contains around 770,000 distinct CDR3 sequences; only one count was recorded for about 43% of them. The ten largest clonotypes hold 4.9% of the sample.

A remark on this clonotype: The antigen it binds to is not known. Qualities for individual bases were not recorded, and no much larger clone is one base off.

This clonotype was obtained from a girl between 5 and 17 years old with multiple sclerosis. Sample: blood.

DNA sequence: TGTGCCAGCAGTTTCCGCAGGGAAGGCACTGAAGCTTTCTTT. Protein translation: CASSFRREGTEAFF. The chain is encoded by TRBV12-3 or TRBV12-4 joined to TRBJ1-1; TRBD1 is a possible D gene, resting on 5 matching bases. V was cut back by 3 bases and J by 4 bases, leaving a gap of 12 bases between them. From the cysteine through the phenylalanine, the CDR3 covers 14 amino acids. The kept DNA is CDR3 alone, 42 bases in frame from the first base.